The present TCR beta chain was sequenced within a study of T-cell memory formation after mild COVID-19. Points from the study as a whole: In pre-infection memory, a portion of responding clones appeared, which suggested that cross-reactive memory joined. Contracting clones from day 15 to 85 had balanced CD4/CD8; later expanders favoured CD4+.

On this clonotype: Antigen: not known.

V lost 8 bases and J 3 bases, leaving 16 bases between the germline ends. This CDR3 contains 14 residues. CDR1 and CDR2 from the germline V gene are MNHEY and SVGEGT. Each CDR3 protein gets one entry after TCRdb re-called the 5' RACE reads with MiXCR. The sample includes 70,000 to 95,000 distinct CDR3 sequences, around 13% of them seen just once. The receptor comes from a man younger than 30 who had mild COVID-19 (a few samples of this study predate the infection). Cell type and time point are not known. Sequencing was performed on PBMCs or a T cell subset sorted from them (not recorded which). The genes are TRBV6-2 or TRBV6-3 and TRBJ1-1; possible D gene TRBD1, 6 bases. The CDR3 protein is CASAGGTSHTEAFF. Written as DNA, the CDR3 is TGTGCCAGCGCTGGAGGGACATCTCACACTGAAGCTTTCTTT.